The rows below give T cell receptor beta chains drawn from one sample of a study of blood T cell repertoires in COVID-19. Libraries were prepared by immunoSEQ multiplex PCR; TCRdb keeps only in-frame clonotypes and omits some of them. Of over 200,000 clones listed, about 89% are singletons. What was sequenced was PBMCs or T cells enriched from blood (not recorded which). These TCRs come from a man between 35 and 55 years old who had recovered from COVID-19. Each CDR3 is given without its conserved first and last residue.

v_gene: TRBV28
j_gene: TRBJ2-7
CDR3aa: ASSFPGGETRSSYEQY

v_gene: TRBV13
j_gene: TRBJ2-2
CDR3aa: ASRSLAGENTGELF

v_gene: TRBV7-9
j_gene: TRBJ2-2
CDR3aa: ASSPSLQRGRAGELF

v_gene: TRBV19
j_gene: TRBJ1-1
CDR3aa: ASIPGRLDTEAF

v_gene: TRBV15
j_gene: TRBJ2-2
CDR3aa: ATSFDRGPGELF

v_gene: TRBV28
j_gene: TRBJ2-3
CDR3aa: ASSSVKGTSGSTDTQY

v_gene: TRBV6-2/TRBV6-3
j_gene: TRBJ2-5
CDR3aa: ASSYSKVAGAETQY

v_gene: TRBV28
j_gene: TRBJ1-2
CDR3aa: ASAKTGGLTIDGYT

v_gene: TRBV18
j_gene: TRBJ2-1
CDR3aa: ASSPRLAGVTYNEQF

v_gene: TRBV11-3
j_gene: TRBJ2-5
CDR3aa: ASSIRLAGGLETQY

v_gene: TRBV4-1
j_gene: TRBJ1-5
CDR3aa: ASSDTGRGMAQH

v_gene: TRBV18
j_gene: TRBJ1-1
CDR3aa: ASSPETTGTEAF

v_gene: TRBV6-5
j_gene: TRBJ1-1
CDR3aa: ARYTGKGTEAF

v_gene: TRBV7-2
j_gene: TRBJ2-7
CDR3aa: ASSKTGRPYEQY

v_gene: TRBV19
j_gene: TRBJ1-2
CDR3aa: ASSIQQENGYT

v_gene: TRBV11-2
j_gene: TRBJ2-7
CDR3aa: ASSLLRGGPYEQY

v_gene: TRBV6-5
j_gene: TRBJ2-2
CDR3aa: ASSSPGQGFSGELF

v_gene: TRBV19
j_gene: TRBJ1-5
CDR3aa: ASSIRSTVSNQPQH

v_gene: TRBV12-3/TRBV12-4
j_gene: TRBJ2-2
CDR3aa: ASILNTGELF

v_gene: TRBV6-2/TRBV6-3
j_gene: TRBJ2-1
CDR3aa: ASSPGWRGGYNEQF

v_gene: TRBV12-1
j_gene: TRBJ2-1
CDR3aa: ASSSPGSSYNEQF

v_gene: TRBV7-9
j_gene: TRBJ1-5
CDR3aa: ASSSGTGWFNQPQH

v_gene: TRBV7-9
j_gene: TRBJ2-7
CDR3aa: ASSHPAGNYEQY

v_gene: TRBV7-2
j_gene: TRBJ1-2
CDR3aa: ASSLDWTGDGYT

v_gene: TRBV12-3/TRBV12-4
j_gene: TRBJ1-1
CDR3aa: ASSLRPTEAF

v_gene: TRBV4-2
j_gene: TRBJ1-5
CDR3aa: ASSQDSQGVLQPQH

v_gene: TRBV21-1
j_gene: TRBJ2-2
CDR3aa: ASSRTDFARTGELF

v_gene: TRBV4-1
j_gene: TRBJ1-2
CDR3aa: ASSQPGQDGYT

v_gene: TRBV4-1
j_gene: TRBJ2-5
CDR3aa: ASSQEAGEEQETQY

v_gene: TRBV7-9
j_gene: TRBJ1-5
CDR3aa: ASSPRGYGEDQPQH

v_gene: TRBV6-2/TRBV6-3
j_gene: TRBJ2-3
CDR3aa: ASSWGLVADSTQY

v_gene: TRBV7-2
j_gene: TRBJ1-1
CDR3aa: ASRGTGGQTEAF